Each of the 9 T cell receptor beta chains below was sequenced from the same sample in a study of T cell changes during pregnancy in multiple sclerosis. Assay: immunoSEQ multiplex PCR; the TCRdb copy retains only in-frame clones and omits some. The table records roughly 47,000 clones, 75% to 90% of them present only once. This sample comprised CD8+ T cells from peripheral blood mononuclear cells, obtained in the second trimester of pregnancy. The receptors stem from a female donor with multiple sclerosis, enrolled in a pregnancy study.

The V and J genes are TRBV11-2 and TRBJ2-7; 7 nucleotides match TRBD2. This CDR3 spans 13 amino acids. Per germline, CDR1 SGHAT and CDR2 FQNNGV. With V trimmed by 4 bases and J by 4 bases, 4 bases remained unmatched. For the CDR3, the DNA is TGTGCCAGCAGCTGGGGGGGGTCATACGAGCAGTACTTC. It translates to CASSWGGSYEQYF. The complete variable domain, with remaining parts taken from reference TRBV11-2 and TRBJ2-7, reads EAGVAQSPRYKIIEKRQSVAFWCNPISGHATLYWYQQILGQGPKLLIQFQNNGVVDDSQLPKDRFSAERLKGVDSTLKIQPAKLEDSAVYLCASSWGGSYEQYFGPGTRLTVT.

The chain has TRBV19 and TRBJ1-5; D gene unclear. CDR1 is LNHDA and CDR2 is SQIVND in the germline V gene (reference sequence). Trimming stripped 5 bases from V and 6 bases from J, with 11 bases between. CDR3 length: 13 amino acids. The CDR3 region has the DNA TGTGCCAGTAGTGGAGGGTTGGGTCAGCCCCAGCATTTT. Protein product: CASSGGLGQPQHF.

This clone was counted a single time. V gene TRBV29-1 combines with J gene TRBJ2-7, with D possibly being TRBD1 (5 bases). Germline V CDR1 and CDR2: SQVTM, ANQGSEA. V was clipped by 6 bases and J by 4 bases, with 10 bases between them. The CDR3 is made up of 11 amino acids. CDR3 in amino acids: CSVDKEYEQYF. The CDR3 nucleotides are TGCAGCGTGGACAAGGAGTACGAGCAGTACTTC.

The J gene is TRBJ2-1, the V gene TRBV6-5; 8 positions match TRBD2. V shed 4 bases, J shed 9 bases, and the junction held 11 bases outside the gene matches. CDR1 is MNHEY, CDR2 SVGAGI, per germline. The CDR3 runs 15 residues. The CDR3 DNA reads as TGTGCCAGCAGTTCGGGACTAGTGGCCTTTTTTGAGCAGTTCTTC. Translated: CASSSGLVAFFEQFF.

The chain has TRBV7-9 and TRBJ2-2; TRBD1 matches at 8 bases. CDR3 length equals 18 residues. Trimming cost V 5 bases and J 6 bases; bases outside gene matches: 17. Per germline, CDR1 SEHNR and CDR2 FQNEAQ (reference sequence). CDR3 sequence (DNA): TGTGCCAGCAGCGCAAATTTCGGGACAGGCATCTGGTCCGGGGAGCTGTTTTTT. As protein: CASSANFGTGIWSGELFF.

V and J are TRBV19 and TRBJ2-3; 7 positions agree with TRBD2. Germline V CDR1 and CDR2: LNHDA, SQIVND (reference sequence). The CDR3 runs to 14 residues. Losses at the gene ends were 4 bases for V and 1 base for J; bases not matched to a gene: 2. CDR3 region: CASSKLAGTDTQYF. The DNA for the CDR3 is TGTGCCAGTAGTAAGCTAGCGGGCACAGATACGCAGTATTTT.

This chain uses TRBV5-4 with TRBJ2-7; the match to TRBD1 covers 8 bases. V shed 4 bases, J shed 2 bases, and the junction held 5 bases outside the gene matches. Germline-derived CDR1 and CDR2 are SGHNT and YYREEE (reference sequence). The CDR3 is made up of 14 amino acids. This CDR3 reads CASSLTGEAYEQYF. CDR3 nucleotides: TGTGCCAGCAGCCTGACAGGGGAAGCCTACGAGCAGTACTTC.

This sequence joins TRBV29-1 and TRBJ2-1; weak D call: TRBD1 (6 bases). V lost 4 bases and J lost 5, with 18 bases in between. Per the germline V gene, CDR1 is SQVTM and CDR2 is ANQGSEA. This CDR3 spans 15 amino acids. The CDR3 is CSVAGTHRHDNEQFF. CDR3 coding DNA: TGCAGCGTTGCCGGGACACACCGCCACGACAATGAGCAGTTCTTC.

For the CDR3, the DNA is TGCAGCGCAACTAGAGCGGAAGCCGGGGAGCTGTTTTTT. This gives the protein CSATRAEAGELFF. The rearrangement joins TRBV29-1 to TRBJ2-2, with D possibly being TRBD2 (5 bases). The length of the CDR3 is 13 residues. CDR1 SQVTM and CDR2 ANQGSEA come from the germline V gene. V lost 7 bases and J 6 bases, leaving 15 bases between the germline ends.